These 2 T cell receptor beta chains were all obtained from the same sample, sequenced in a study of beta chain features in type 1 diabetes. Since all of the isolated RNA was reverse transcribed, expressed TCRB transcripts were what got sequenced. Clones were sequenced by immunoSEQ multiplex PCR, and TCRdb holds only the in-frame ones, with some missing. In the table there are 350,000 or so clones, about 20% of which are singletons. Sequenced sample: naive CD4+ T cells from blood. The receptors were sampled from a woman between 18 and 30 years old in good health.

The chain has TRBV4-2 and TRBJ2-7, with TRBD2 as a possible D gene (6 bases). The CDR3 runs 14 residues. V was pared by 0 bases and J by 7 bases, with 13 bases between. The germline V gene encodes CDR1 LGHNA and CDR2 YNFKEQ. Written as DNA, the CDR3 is TGTGCCAGCAGCCAAGATCGGGGTGCGGGGGAGCAGTACTTC. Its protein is CASSQDRGAGEQYF.

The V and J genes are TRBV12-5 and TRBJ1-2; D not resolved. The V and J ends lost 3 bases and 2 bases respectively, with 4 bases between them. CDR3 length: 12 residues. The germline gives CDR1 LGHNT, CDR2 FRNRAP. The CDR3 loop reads CASGFQNYGYTF. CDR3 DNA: TGTGCTAGTGGTTTCCAAAACTATGGCTACACCTTC. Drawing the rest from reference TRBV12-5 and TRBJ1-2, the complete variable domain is DARVTQTPRHKVTEMGQEVTMRCQPILGHNTVFWYRQTMMQGLELLAYFRNRAPLDDSGMPKDRFSAEMPDATLATLKIQPSEPRDSAVYFCASGFQNYGYTFGSGTRLTVV.